This T cell receptor (beta chain) derives from a study of T cell responses to AZD1222 COVID-19 vaccine. Study-wide background: Pooling was applied to second doses at about 4 or about 12 weeks.

The data were produced by immunoSEQ multiplex PCR, yet TCRdb's version contains in-frame clones alone and is incomplete. Of under 200,000 clones in the sample, over 85% were seen once. The V and J ends lost 0 bases and 3 bases respectively, with 11 bases between them. Germline-derived CDR1 and CDR2 are SGHAT and FQNNGV. This CDR3 spans 16 amino acids. Note on this clone: Its antigen is not identified.

Study observations and caveats: Spike-specific TCR breadth and depth went up after people got two AZD1222 doses. Repertoires were collected only later (after the peak T cell response had occurred). Spike regions recognized by vaccine-associated CD4 TCRs spanned the protein, led by 160-218 and 743-854.

Sequenced here: peripheral blood, sampled on day 0 of AZD1222 vaccination. V is TRBV11-2 and J is TRBJ1-4; D gene unclear. The TCR sequence derives from an adult in good health. The CDR3 coding sequence is TGTGCCAGCAGCTTAGACAGTGGGAGTCCTAATGAAAAACTGTTTTTT. The encoded protein is CASSLDSGSPNEKLFF. Using reference TRBV11-2 and TRBJ1-4 for the parts outside the CDR3, the full variable domain is EAGVAQSPRYKIIEKRQSVAFWCNPISGHATLYWYQQILGQGPKLLIQFQNNGVVDDSQLPKDRFSAERLKGVDSTLKIQPAKLEDSAVYLCASSLDSGSPNEKLFFGSGTQLSVL.